A single TCR beta chain is shown here with its context. Its antigen is as yet unknown. Germline CDR1 and CDR2: SGHRS and YFSETQ. V was trimmed by 6 bases and J by 6 bases, leaving 8 bases between them. This CDR3 is 11 amino acids long. These data originate in a study of OX40 agonist ivuxolimab in advanced cancers. At the level of the study: Patients received ivuxolimab, an intravenous treatment, every 2 weeks at 0.01 to 10 mg/kg.

Autoimmune disease history or systemic immunosuppression disqualified patients. General study points: Relative to CD4+, CD8+ T cells held more expanded clones on average.

Profiled with immunoSEQ multiplex PCR; TCRdb holds only in-frame clones, not every one. The sample contains just under 20,000 clones, 74% of which appear only once. The chain uses TRBV5-1 and TRBJ2-3; D ambiguous. The TCR comes from an adult with an advanced solid tumor such as melanoma, head and neck, liver or kidney cancer. Sequencing used CD4+ or CD8+ T cells sorted from blood, obtained in a trial of the OX40 agonist ivuxolimab. CDR3 loop: CASTSMDTQYF. Written as DNA, the CDR3 is TGCGCCAGCACCTCGATGGATACGCAGTATTTT.